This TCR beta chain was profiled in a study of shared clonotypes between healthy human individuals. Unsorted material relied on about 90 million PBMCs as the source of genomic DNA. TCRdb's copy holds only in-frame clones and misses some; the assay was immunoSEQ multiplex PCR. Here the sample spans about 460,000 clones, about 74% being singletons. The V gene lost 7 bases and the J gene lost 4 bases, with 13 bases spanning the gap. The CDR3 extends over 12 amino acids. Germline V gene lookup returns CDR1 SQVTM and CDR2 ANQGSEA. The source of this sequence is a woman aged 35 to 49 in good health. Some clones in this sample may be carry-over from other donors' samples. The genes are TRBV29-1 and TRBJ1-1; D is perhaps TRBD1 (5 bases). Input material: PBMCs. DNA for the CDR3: TGCAGCGAAAAGGGGTTCCGCACTGAAGCTTTCTTT. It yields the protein CSEKGFRTEAFF.